This T cell receptor (beta chain) was found in a study of CD4+ T cells in melanoma. Points from the study as a whole: Neoantigen-specific CD4+ T cells in melanoma reportedly had diverse differentiation states. A reported correlation linked neoantigen-specific CD4+ T cells to CD8+, macrophage and B cell function.

TCRdb keeps only in-frame clones here, not all; method: immunoSEQ multiplex PCR. The sample lists some 150,000 clones, about nine tenths occurring once. The germline V gene encodes CDR1 SNHLY and CDR2 FYNNEI. The CDR3 contains 14 residues. Deletions cut 10 bases from V and 0 bases from J, with 16 bases between. With respect to this clone: Its antigen is still unknown.

The receptor's source is a human donor with melanoma. The chain is built from TRBV2 and TRBJ2-7; the D gene is possibly TRBD2 (6 bases). In DNA form, the CDR3 reads TGTGCCACGGAACGGGCGGGGACCTCCTACGAGCAGTACTTC. Amino acid sequence: CATERAGTSYEQYF.